The 7 T cell receptor beta chains in this list originate from one sample, sequenced in a study of CD8 T cells in ankylosing spondylitis. Study-level findings and limits: It appeared that ankylosing spondylitis blood was characterized by a TCR beta motif of several highly homologous variants.

For these TCRs, the target antigens are not known. Using its own MiXCR run on the 5' RACE reads, TCRdb lists one record per CDR3 protein. Of some 700,000 distinct CDR3 sequences in the sample, about 20% were seen once. Sample: blood, either unsorted or a sorted T cell fraction (not recorded which). The source of these receptors is a male donor with ankylosing spondylitis.

This clonotype was observed a few times. This rearrangement joins TRBV5-1 to TRBJ2-3; D unclear. Trimming shortened V by 4 bases and J by 2 bases, and 11 bases separated the two germline ends. Per the germline V gene, CDR1 is SGHRS and CDR2 is YFSETQ. There are 14 residues in the CDR3. CDR3 DNA: TGCGCCAGCAGCCCCGTCGGATACACAGATACGCAGTATTTT. It yields the protein CASSPVGYTDTQYF.

The J gene is TRBJ1-6, the V gene TRBV4-1; D is uncertain. CDR3 length: 14 amino acids. The V end lost 1 base, the J end lost 6 bases, and 7 bases lay between the germline ends. The germline V gene has CDR1 MGHRA and CDR2 YSYEKL. DNA for the CDR3: TGCGCCAGCAGCCAAGCAGGTTTTAATTCACCCCTCCACTTT. This translates into CASSQAGFNSPLHF.

There are many counts of this clonotype. V gene TRBV12-3 or TRBV12-4 combines with J gene TRBJ1-1; no clear D. The ends were cut back, 6 bases at V and 0 bases at J, with 8 bases in the middle. The CDR3 runs to 13 residues. The CDR3 loop is CASRPILNTEAFF. The CDR3, as DNA: TGTGCCAGCAGGCCAATTTTGAACACTGAAGCTTTCTTT.

This chain connects TRBV5-1 to TRBJ1-6; tentatively, D is TRBD1 (5 bases). The germline CDR1 and CDR2 sequences are SGHRS and YFSETQ. The CDR3 is made up of 13 amino acids. The ends were cut back, 3 bases at V and 7 bases at J, with 8 bases in the middle. This CDR3 is CASSWDQNSPLHF. DNA for the CDR3: TGCGCCAGCAGCTGGGACCAAAATTCACCCCTCCACTTT.

V is TRBV6-1 and J is TRBJ1-1; no reliable D call. The germline CDR1 and CDR2 sequences are MNHNS and SASEGT. V was pared by 4 bases and J by 5 bases, with 11 bases between. This CDR3 is built from 13 residues. CDR3 protein: CASSVAGWTEAFF. Written as DNA, the CDR3 is TGTGCCAGCAGTGTAGCGGGTTGGACTGAAGCTTTCTTT.

This chain connects TRBV12-3 or TRBV12-4 to TRBJ1-2; a possible D gene is TRBD1 (5 bases). The V and J ends lost 0 bases and 6 bases respectively, with 8 bases between them. The CDR3 is 13 amino acids. CDR3 amino acids: CASSLAQGDGYTF. The CDR3 bases are TGTGCCAGCAGTTTAGCTCAGGGTGATGGCTACACCTTC.

This rearrangement joins TRBV3-1 to TRBJ2-7; D is ambiguous. V was trimmed by 4 bases and J by 2 bases, leaving 9 bases between them. Germline V gene sequence: CDR1 LGHDT, CDR2 YNNKEL (reference sequence). CDR3 length: 13 residues. CDR3 protein: CASSRTDTYEQYF. DNA of the CDR3: TGTGCCAGCAGCCGGACCGACACCTACGAGCAGTACTTC.